The 9 T cell receptor beta chains below were found in one sample sequenced in a study of cytomegalovirus exposure and HLA in healthy donors. The PCR was carried out with 60 Vbeta primers and 13 Jbeta primers. Using immunoSEQ multiplex PCR, the repertoire was profiled, and TCRdb retains in-frame clones only, with some absent. The table shows approximately 130,000 clones, with 60% to 85% occurring only once. Sequenced material: PBMCs. The receptors shown here come from a man aged 25-40 years in good health and CMV-seronegative.

This chain connects TRBV27 to TRBJ2-5; 7 positions match TRBD1. The CDR3 has 16 amino acids. CDR1 is MNHEY, CDR2 SMNVEV, per germline (reference sequence). Trimming removed 4 bases from V and 5 bases from J; junction bases left unmatched: 13. The CDR3 spells CASSSSGQPRRETQYF. CDR3 in DNA: TGTGCCAGCAGTTCGTCGGGACAGCCCCGCCGGGAGACCCAGTACTTC.

The CDR3 sequence: CASSQDTGQGVNSNYGYTF. CDR3 in DNA: TGTGCCAGCAGCCAAGATACGGGACAGGGGGTCAATTCTAACTATGGCTACACCTTC. The V gene is TRBV4-2, the J gene TRBJ1-2; TRBD1 matches 11 bases. The germline gives CDR1 LGHNA, CDR2 YNFKEQ. Trimming took 0 bases from V and 0 from J; bases not matched to a gene: 9. CDR3 length: 19 residues.

The V call is TRBV7-2, the J call TRBJ2-6; no firm D call. Between the trimmed V and J ends, which lost 5 bases and 0 bases, there was a span of 11 bases. The CDR3 is made up of 16 amino acids. The V gene's germline CDR1 is SGHTA and CDR2 FQGNSA. DNA of the CDR3: TGTGCCAGCAGCCAAACGGCGGTCTCTGGGGCCAACGTCCTGACTTTC. It encodes CASSQTAVSGANVLTF.

This clone occurred once. The J gene is TRBJ1-5, the V gene TRBV19; no reliable D call. Germline V gene sequence: CDR1 LNHDA, CDR2 SQIVND (reference sequence). V lost 5 bases and J 3 bases, leaving 17 bases between the germline ends. This CDR3 contains 16 residues. CDR3 sequence: CASSVIRLLLNQPQHF. The CDR3 DNA sequence: TGTGCCAGTAGTGTCATTAGACTGCTACTCAATCAGCCCCAGCATTTT.

This clone was seen only once. This chain connects TRBV19 to TRBJ1-3, with D unresolved. The CDR3 is made up of 13 amino acids. The germline V gene encodes CDR1 LNHDA and CDR2 SQIVND (reference sequence). The V end was cut by 5 bases, the J end by 4 bases, with 9 bases between. In DNA, the CDR3 is TGTGCCAGTAGTCCCGGCAGGGGAAACACCATATATTTT. Its protein is CASSPGRGNTIYF.

This sequence joins TRBV6-5 and TRBJ2-7; D is uncertain. V was pared by 2 bases and J by 9 bases, with 14 bases between. The germline gives CDR1 MNHEY, CDR2 SVGAGI. The length of the CDR3 is 13 residues. CDR3 DNA sequence: TGTGCCAGCAGTTACCAGATGGAGTATGTGCAGTACTTC. This codes for CASSYQMEYVQYF.

The rearrangement uses TRBV29-1 and TRBJ1-2; 7 positions match TRBD1. With V trimmed by 4 bases and J by 3 bases, 5 bases remained unmatched. CDR1 and CDR2 from the germline V gene are SQVTM and ANQGSEA. This CDR3 is built from 13 residues. CDR3 amino acids: CSVAGRGDYGYTF. CDR3 coding DNA: TGCAGCGTTGCGGGCAGGGGGGACTATGGCTACACCTTC.

This clone was detected a few times. The chain joins TRBV7-9 to TRBJ1-2; a weak D match, TRBD1 (5 bases). The CDR3 is 14 amino acids. V was pared by 4 bases and J by 4 bases, with 13 bases between. CDR1 is SEHNR and CDR2 is FQNEAQ in the germline V gene (reference sequence). CDR3 sequence reads: CASSYSGKPYGYTF. CDR3 in DNA: TGTGCCAGCAGCTACTCAGGGAAGCCCTATGGCTACACCTTC.

This clone showed up just once. The rearrangement uses TRBV19 and TRBJ2-1; 10 bases are shared with TRBD2. From germline, CDR1 is LNHDA and CDR2 SQIVND (reference sequence). Losses at the gene ends were 4 bases for V and 9 bases for J; bases not matched to a gene: 15. There are 17 residues in the CDR3. DNA for the CDR3: TGTGCCAGTAGTAGGGGAGGGCTAGCGGGAGTAGTCGGTGAGCAGTTCTTC. It codes for CASSRGGLAGVVGEQFF.